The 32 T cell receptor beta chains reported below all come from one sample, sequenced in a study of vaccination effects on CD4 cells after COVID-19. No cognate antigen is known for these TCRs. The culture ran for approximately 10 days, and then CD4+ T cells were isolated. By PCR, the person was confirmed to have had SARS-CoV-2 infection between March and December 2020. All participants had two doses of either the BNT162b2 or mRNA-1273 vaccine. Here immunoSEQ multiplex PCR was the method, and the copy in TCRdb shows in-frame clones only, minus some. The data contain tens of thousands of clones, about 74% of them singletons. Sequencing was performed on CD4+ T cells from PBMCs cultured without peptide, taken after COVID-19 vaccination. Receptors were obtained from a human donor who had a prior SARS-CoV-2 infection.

For the CDR3, the DNA is TGTGCCAGCAGCTTAGTTACTGGGGGCAGCTACGAGCAGTACTTC. Residues: CASSLVTGGSYEQYF. V is TRBV7-9 and J is TRBJ2-7, with TRBD1 as a possible D gene (6 bases). The CDR3 length is 15 residues. The germline V and J ends were trimmed by 1 base and 3 bases, with 13 bases remaining between them. Germline-derived CDR1 and CDR2 are SEHNR and FQNEAQ (reference sequence).

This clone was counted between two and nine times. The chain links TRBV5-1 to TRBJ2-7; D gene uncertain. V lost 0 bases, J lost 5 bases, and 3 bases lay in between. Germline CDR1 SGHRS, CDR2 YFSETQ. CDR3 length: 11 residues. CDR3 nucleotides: TGCGCCAGCAGCTTGGCGGACGAGCAGTACTTC. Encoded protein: CASSLADEQYF.

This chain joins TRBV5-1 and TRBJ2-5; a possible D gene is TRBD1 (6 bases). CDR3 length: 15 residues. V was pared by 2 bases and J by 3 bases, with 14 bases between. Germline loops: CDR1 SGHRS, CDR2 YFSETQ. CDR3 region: CASSFQGLGEETQYF. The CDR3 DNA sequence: TGCGCCAGCAGCTTCCAGGGGTTGGGGGAAGAGACCCAGTACTTC.

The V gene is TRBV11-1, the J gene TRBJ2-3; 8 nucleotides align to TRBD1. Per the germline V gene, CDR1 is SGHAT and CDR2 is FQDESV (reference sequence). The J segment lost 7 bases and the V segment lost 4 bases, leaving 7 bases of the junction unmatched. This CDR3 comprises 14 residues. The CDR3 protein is CASSSQDRVYTQYF. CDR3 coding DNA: TGTGCCAGCAGCTCTCAGGACAGGGTTTATACGCAGTATTTT.

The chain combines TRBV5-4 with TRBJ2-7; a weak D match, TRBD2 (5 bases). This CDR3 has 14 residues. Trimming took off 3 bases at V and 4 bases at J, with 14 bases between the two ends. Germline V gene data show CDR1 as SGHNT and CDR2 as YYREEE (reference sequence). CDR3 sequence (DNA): TGTGCCAGCAGCTCTGGACCGACGGGATACGAGCAGTACTTC. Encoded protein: CASSSGPTGYEQYF.

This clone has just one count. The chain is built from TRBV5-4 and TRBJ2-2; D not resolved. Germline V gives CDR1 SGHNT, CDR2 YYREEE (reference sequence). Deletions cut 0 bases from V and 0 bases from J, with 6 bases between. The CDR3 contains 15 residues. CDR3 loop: CASSLGGTNTGELFF. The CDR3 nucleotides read TGTGCCAGCAGCTTGGGAGGCACGAACACCGGGGAGCTGTTTTTT.

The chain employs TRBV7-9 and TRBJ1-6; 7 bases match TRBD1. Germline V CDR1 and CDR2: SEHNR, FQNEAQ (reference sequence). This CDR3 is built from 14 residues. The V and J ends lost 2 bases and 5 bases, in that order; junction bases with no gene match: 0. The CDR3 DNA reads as TGTGCCAGCAGCTTACAGGGGGATAATTCACCCCTCCACTTT. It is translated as CASSLQGDNSPLHF.

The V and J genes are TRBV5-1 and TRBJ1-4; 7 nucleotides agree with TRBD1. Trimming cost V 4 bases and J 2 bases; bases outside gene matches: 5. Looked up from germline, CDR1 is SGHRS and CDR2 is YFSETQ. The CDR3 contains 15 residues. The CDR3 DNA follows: TGCGCCAGCAGCCCAGGGGACAGTACTAATGAAAAACTGTTTTTT. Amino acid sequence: CASSPGDSTNEKLFF.

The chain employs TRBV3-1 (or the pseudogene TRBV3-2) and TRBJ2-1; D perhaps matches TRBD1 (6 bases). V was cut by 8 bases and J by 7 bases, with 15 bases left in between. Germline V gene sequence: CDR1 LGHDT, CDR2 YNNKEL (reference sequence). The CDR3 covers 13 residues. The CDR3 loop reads CASARRGDNEQFF. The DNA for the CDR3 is TGTGCCAGCGCCCGCAGGGGTGATAATGAGCAGTTCTTC.

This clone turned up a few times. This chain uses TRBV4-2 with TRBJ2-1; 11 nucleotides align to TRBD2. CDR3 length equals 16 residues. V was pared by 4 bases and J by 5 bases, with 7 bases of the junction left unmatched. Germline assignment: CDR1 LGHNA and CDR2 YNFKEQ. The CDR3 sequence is CASSRISGGADNEQFF. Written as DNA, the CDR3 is TGTGCCAGCAGCCGGATTAGCGGGGGGGCGGACAATGAGCAGTTCTTC.

CDR3 sequence (DNA): TGTGCCAGCATTCCGGACAGGGGGACCGGGGAGCTGTTTTTT. Translation gives CASIPDRGTGELFF. This chain joins TRBV2 and TRBJ2-2; 10 bases map to TRBD1. The CDR3 runs 14 residues. The germline CDR1 and CDR2 sequences are SNHLY and FYNNEI. With V trimmed by 7 bases and J by 5 bases, 4 bases remained unmatched.

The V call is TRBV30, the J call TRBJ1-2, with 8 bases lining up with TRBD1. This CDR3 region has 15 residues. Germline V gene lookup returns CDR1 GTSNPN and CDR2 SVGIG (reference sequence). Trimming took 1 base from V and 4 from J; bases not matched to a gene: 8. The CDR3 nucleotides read TGTGCCTGGAGTGCTCTGGACAGGGAAGGCTATGGCTACACCTTC. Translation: CAWSALDREGYGYTF.

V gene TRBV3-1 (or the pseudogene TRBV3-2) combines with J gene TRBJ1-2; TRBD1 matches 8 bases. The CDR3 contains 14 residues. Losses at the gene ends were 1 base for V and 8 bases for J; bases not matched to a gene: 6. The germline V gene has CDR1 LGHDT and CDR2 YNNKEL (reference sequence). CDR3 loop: CASSQARGRGGYTF. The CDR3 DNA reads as TGTGCCAGCAGCCAAGCCAGGGGGCGCGGGGGCTACACCTTC.

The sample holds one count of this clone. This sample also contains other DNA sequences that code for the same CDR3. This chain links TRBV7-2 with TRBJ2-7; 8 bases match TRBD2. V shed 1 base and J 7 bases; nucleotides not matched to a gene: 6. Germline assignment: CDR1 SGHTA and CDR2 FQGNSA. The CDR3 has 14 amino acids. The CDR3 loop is CASSLEGLVYEQYF. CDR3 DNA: TGTGCCAGCAGCTTAGAGGGACTAGTATATGAGCAGTACTTC.

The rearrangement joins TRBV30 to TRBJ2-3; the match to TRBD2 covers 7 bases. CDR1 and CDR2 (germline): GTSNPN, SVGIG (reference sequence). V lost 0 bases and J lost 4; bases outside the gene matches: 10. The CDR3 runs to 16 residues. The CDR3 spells CAWSVRTSLFPDTQYF. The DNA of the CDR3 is TGTGCCTGGAGTGTAAGGACTAGTCTTTTCCCAGATACGCAGTATTTT.

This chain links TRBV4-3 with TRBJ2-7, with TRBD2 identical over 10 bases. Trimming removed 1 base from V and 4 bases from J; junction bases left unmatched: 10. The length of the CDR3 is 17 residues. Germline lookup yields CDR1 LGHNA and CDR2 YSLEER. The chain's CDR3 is CASSQVVGTSDRYEQYF. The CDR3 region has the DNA TGCGCCAGCAGCCAAGTAGTCGGGACTAGCGATCGGTACGAGCAGTACTTC.

CDR3 sequence: CASHQGRNTEAFF. In nucleotides, the CDR3 is TGTGCCAGTCATCAGGGTCGGAACACTGAAGCTTTCTTT. This sequence joins TRBV19 and TRBJ1-1; tentative D call: TRBD1 (5 bases). With 8 bases removed from V and 1 base from J, the gap between germline ends came to 11 bases. Germline CDR1 is LNHDA and CDR2 is SQIVND (reference sequence). The CDR3 is 13 amino acids. Supplemented by reference TRBV19 and TRBJ1-1, the full variable domain reads DGGITQSPKYLFRKEGQNVTLSCEQNLNHDAMYWYRQDPGQGLRLIYYSQIVNDFQKGDIAEGYSVSREKKESFPLTVTSAQKNPTAFYLCASHQGRNTEAFFGQGTRLTVV.

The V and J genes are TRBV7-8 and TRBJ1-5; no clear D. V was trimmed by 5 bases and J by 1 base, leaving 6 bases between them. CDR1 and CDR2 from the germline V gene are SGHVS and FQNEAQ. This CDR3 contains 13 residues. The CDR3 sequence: CASSPSSNQPQHF. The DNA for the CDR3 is TGTGCCAGCAGCCCGAGCAGCAATCAGCCCCAGCATTTT.

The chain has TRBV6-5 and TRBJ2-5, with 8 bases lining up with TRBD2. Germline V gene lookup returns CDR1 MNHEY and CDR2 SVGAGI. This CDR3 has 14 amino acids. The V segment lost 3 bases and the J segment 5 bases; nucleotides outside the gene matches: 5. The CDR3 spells CASSYALAGETQYF. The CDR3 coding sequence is TGTGCCAGCAGTTATGCGCTAGCGGGTGAGACCCAGTACTTC.

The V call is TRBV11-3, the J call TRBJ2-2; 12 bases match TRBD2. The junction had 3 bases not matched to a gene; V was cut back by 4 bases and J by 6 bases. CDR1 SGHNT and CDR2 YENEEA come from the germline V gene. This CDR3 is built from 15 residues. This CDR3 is CASSSTSGSAGELFF. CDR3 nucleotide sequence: TGTGCCAGCAGCTCGACTAGCGGGAGTGCCGGGGAGCTGTTTTTT. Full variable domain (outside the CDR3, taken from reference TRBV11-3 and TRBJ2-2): EAGVVQSPRYKIIEKKQPVAFWCNPISGHNTLYWYLQNLGQGPELLIRYENEEAVDDSQLPKDRFSAERLKGVDSTLKIQPAELGDSAVYLCASSSTSGSAGELFFGEGSRLTVL.

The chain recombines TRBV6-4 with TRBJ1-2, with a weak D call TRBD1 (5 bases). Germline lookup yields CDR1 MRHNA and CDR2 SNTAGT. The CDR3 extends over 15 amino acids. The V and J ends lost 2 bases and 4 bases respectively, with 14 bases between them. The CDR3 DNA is TGTGCCAGCAGTGACGGGGGGGGGTCCTCCTATGGCTACACCTTC. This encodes CASSDGGGSSYGYTF.

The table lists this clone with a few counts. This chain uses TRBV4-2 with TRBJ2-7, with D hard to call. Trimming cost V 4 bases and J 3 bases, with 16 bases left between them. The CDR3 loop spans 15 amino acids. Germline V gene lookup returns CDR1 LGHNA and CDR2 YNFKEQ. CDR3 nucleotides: TGTGCCAGCAGCCTCGGATCGGCTTTTGACTACGAGCAGTACTTC. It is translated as CASSLGSAFDYEQYF.

The CDR3 coding sequence is TGTGCCAGCAGCTTGGTTAGGGGGGCCCAAGAGACCCAGTACTTC. Protein sequence: CASSLVRGAQETQYF. This sequence joins TRBV5-4 and TRBJ2-5, with D perhaps matching TRBD1 or TRBD2 (6 bases each). Trimming removed 0 bases at V and 1 base at J, with 10 bases between. Germline V gives CDR1 SGHNT, CDR2 YYREEE (reference sequence). There are 15 residues in the CDR3.

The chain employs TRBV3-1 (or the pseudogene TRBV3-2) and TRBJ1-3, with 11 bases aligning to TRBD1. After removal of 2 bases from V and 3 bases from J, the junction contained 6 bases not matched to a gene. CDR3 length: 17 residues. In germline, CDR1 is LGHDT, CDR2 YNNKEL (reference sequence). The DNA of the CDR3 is TGTGCCAGCAGCCAATGGACAGGGGGCCGGTATGGAAACACCATATATTTT. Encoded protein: CASSQWTGGRYGNTIYF.

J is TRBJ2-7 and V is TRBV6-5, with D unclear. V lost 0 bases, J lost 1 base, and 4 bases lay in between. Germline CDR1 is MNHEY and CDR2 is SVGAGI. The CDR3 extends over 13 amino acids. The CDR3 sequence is CASSYSRSYEQYF. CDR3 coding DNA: TGTGCCAGCAGTTACTCGAGGTCCTACGAGCAGTACTTC.

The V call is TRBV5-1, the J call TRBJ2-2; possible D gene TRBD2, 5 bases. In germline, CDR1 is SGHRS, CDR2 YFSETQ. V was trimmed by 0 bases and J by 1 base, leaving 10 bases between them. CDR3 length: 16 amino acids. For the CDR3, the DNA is TGCGCCAGCAGCTTGGCCGAGGGCAGGAACACCGGGGAGCTGTTTTTT. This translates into CASSLAEGRNTGELFF.

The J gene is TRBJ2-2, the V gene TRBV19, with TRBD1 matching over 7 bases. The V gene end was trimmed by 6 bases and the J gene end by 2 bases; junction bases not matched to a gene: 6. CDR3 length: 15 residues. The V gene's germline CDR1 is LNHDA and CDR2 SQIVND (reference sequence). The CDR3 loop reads CASRETGINTGELFF. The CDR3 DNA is TGTGCCAGTAGGGAGACAGGGATTAACACCGGGGAGCTGTTTTTT. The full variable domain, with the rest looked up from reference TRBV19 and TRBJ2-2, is DGGITQSPKYLFRKEGQNVTLSCEQNLNHDAMYWYRQDPGQGLRLIYYSQIVNDFQKGDIAEGYSVSREKKESFPLTVTSAQKNPTAFYLCASRETGINTGELFFGEGSRLTVL.

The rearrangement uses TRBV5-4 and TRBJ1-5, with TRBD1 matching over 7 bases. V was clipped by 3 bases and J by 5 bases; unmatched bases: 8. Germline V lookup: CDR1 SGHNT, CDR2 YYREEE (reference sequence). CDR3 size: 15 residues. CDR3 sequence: CASSSTGPLDQPQHF. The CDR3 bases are TGTGCCAGCAGCTCGACAGGGCCGTTGGATCAGCCCCAGCATTTT.

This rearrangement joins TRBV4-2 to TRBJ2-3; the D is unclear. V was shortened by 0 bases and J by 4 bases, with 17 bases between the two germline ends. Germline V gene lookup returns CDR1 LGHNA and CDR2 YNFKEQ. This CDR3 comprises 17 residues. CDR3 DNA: TGTGCCAGCAGCCAAGATCTAGTTCCAATGTCGCCAGATACGCAGTATTTT. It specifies CASSQDLVPMSPDTQYF.

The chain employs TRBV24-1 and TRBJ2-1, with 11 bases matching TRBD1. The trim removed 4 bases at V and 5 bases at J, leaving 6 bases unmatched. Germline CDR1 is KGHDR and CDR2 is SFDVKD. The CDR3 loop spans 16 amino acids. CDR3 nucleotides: TGTGCCACCAGTGAGCCGGACAGGGGGCTTGACAATGAGCAGTTCTTC. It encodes CATSEPDRGLDNEQFF.

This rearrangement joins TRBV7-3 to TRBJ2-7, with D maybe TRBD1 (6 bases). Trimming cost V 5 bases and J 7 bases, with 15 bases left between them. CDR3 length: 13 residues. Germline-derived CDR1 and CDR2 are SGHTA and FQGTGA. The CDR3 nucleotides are TGTGCCAGCAGCACATACCGGGGACAAGAGCAGTACTTC. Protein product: CASSTYRGQEQYF.

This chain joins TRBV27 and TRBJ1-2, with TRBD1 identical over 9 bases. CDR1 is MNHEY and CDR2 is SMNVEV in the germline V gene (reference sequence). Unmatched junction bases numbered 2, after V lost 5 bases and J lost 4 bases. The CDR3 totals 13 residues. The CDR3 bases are TGTGCCAGCAGTCGGACAGGGGCCTATGGCTACACCTTC. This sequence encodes CASSRTGAYGYTF.